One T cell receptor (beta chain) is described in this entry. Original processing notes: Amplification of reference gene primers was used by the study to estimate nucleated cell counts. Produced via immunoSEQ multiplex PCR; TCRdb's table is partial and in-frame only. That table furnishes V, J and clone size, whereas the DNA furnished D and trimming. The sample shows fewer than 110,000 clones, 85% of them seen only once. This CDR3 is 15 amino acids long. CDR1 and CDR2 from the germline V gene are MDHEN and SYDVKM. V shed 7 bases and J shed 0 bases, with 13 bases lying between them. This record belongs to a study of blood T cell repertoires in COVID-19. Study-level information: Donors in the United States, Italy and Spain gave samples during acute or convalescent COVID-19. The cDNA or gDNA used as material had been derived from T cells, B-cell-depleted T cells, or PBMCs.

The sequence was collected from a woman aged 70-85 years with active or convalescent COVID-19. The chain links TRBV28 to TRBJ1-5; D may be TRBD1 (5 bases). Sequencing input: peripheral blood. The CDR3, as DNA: TGTGCCAGCACAAAGACAGATAATAGCAATCAGCCCCAGCATTTT. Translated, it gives CASTKTDNSNQPQHF.